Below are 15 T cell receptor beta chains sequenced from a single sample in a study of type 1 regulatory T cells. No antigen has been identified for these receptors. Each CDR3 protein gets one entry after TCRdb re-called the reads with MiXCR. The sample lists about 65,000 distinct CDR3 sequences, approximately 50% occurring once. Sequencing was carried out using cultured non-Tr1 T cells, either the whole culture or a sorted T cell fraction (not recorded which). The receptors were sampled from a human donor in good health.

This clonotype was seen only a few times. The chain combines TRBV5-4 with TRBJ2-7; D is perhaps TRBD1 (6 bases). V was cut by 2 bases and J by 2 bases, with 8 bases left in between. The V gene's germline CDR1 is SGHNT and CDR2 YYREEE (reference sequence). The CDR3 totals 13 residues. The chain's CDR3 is CASSFRDTYEQYF. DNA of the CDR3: TGTGCCAGCAGCTTTCGGGACACCTACGAGCAGTACTTC.

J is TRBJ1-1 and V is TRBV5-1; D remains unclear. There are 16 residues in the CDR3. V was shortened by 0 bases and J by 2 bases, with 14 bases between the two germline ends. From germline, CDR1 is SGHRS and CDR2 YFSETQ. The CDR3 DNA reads TGCGCCAGCAGCTTGGGCGGAGGGATCTTAAACACTGAAGCTTTCTTT. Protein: CASSLGGGILNTEAFF.

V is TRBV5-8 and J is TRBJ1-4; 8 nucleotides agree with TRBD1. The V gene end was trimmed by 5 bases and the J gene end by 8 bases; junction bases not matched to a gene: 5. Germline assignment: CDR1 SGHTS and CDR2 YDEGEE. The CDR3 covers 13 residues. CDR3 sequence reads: CASRGQGNEKLFF. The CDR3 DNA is TGTGCCAGCAGAGGACAGGGTAACGAAAAACTGTTTTTT.

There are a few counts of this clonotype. The CDR3 spells CASSLGQGGWQYF. In DNA form, the CDR3 reads TGTGCCAGCAGTTTAGGTCAGGGAGGGTGGCAGTACTTC. The chain joins TRBV12-3 or TRBV12-4 to TRBJ2-7; 7 positions agree with TRBD2. The CDR3 totals 13 residues. J gave up 9 bases and V 1 base, and 6 bases lay outside the gene matches.

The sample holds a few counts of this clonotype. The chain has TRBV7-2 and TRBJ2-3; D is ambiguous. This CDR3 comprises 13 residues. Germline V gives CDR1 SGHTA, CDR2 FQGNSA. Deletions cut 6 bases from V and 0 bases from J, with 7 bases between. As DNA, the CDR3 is TGTGCCAGCAGGGGCAGTAGCACAGATACGCAGTATTTT. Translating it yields CASRGSSTDTQYF.

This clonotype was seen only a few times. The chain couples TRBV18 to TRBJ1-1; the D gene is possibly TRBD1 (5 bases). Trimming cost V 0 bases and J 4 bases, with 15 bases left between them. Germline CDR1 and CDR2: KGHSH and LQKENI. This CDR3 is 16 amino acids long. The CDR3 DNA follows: TGTGCCAGCTCACCACCGAGTTCGGGGGTAAGCACTGAAGCTTTCTTT. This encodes CASSPPSSGVSTEAFF.

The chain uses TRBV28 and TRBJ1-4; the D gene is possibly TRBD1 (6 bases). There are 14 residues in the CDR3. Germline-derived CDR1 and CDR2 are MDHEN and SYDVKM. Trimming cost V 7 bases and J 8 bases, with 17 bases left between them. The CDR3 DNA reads TGTGCCAGCACCTCGGGGGCAAGGTCAGAAAAACTGTTTTTT. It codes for CASTSGARSEKLFF. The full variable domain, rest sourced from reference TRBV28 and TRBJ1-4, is DVKVTQSSRYLVKRTGEKVFLECVQDMDHENMFWYRQDPGLGLRLIYFSYDVKMKEKGDIPEGYSVSREKKERFSLILESASTNQTSMYLCASTSGARSEKLFFGSGTQLSVL.

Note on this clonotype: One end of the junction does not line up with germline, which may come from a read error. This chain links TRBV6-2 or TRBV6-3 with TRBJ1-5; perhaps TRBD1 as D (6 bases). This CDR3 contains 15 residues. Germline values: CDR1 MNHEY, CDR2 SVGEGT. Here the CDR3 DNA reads TGTGTCAGCACCTCATGGGGGCCGGGCAATCAGCCCCAGCATTTT. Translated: CVSTSWGPGNQPQHF.

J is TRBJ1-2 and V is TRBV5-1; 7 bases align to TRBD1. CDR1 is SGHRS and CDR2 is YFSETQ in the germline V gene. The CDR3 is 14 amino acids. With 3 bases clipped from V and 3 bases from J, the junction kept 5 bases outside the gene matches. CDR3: CASSSGQLDYGYTF. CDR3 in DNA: TGCGCCAGCAGCTCGGGACAGCTAGACTATGGCTACACCTTC. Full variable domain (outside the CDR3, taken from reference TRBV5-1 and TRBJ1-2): KAGVTQTPRYLIKTRGQQVTLSCSPISGHRSVSWYQQTPGQGLQFLFEYFSETQRNKGNFPGRFSGRQFSNSRSEMNVSTLELGDSALYLCASSSGQLDYGYTFGSGTRLTVV.

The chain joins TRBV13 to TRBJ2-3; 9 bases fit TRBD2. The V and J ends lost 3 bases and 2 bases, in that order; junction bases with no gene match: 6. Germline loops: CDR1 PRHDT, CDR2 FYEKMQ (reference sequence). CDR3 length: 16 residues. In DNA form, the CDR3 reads TGTGCCAGCAGCTTCGGAGCGGGGGGCGTCACAGATACGCAGTATTTT. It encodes CASSFGAGGVTDTQYF.

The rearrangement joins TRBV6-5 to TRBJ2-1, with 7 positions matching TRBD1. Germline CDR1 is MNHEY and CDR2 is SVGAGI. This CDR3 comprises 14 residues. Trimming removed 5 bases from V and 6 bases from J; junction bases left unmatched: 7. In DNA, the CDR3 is TGTGCCAGCAGTCCGCGGACAGGTCCCAATGAGCAGTTCTTC. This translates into CASSPRTGPNEQFF.

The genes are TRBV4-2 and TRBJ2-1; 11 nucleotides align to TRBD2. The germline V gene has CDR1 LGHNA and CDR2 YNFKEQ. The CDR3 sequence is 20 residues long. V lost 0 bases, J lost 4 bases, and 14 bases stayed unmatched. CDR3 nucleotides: TGTGCCAGCAGCCAAGATTGGAGTAGCGGGGGGGCCCGATTGTACAATGAGCAGTTCTTC. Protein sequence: CASSQDWSSGGARLYNEQFF.

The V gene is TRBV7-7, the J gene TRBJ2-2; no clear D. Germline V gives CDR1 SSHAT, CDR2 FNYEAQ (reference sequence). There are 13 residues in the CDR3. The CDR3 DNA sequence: TGTGCTAGTGCTATGCATAACACCGGGGAGCTGTTTTTT. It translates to CASAMHNTGELFF.

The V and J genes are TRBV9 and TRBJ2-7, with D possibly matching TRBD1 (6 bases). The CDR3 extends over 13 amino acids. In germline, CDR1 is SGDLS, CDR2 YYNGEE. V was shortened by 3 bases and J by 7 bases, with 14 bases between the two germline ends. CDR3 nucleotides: TGTGCCAGCAGCGGGGGGCCAACGGGGGAGCAGTACTTC. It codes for CASSGGPTGEQYF.

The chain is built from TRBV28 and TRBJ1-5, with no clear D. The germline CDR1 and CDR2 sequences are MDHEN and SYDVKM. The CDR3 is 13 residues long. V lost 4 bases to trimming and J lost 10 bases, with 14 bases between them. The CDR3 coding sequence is TGTGCCAGCAGTTCCCAAGTCCTGGGACCCCAGCATTTT. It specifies CASSSQVLGPQHF. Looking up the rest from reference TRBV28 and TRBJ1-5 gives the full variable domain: DVKVTQSSRYLVKRTGEKVFLECVQDMDHENMFWYRQDPGLGLRLIYFSYDVKMKEKGDIPEGYSVSREKKERFSLILESASTNQTSMYLCASSSQVLGPQHFGDGTRLSIL.